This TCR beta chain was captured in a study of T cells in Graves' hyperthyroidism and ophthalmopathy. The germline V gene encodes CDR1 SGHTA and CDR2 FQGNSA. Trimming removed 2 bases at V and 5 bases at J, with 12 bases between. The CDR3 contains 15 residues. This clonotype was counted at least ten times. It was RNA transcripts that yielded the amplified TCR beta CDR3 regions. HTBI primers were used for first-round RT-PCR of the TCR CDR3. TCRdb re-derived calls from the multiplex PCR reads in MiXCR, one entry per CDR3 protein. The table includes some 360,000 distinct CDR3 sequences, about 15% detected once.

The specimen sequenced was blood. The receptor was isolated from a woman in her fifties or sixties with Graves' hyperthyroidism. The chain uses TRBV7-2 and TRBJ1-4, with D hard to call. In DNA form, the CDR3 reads TGTGCCAGCAGCTTAACCGTGGGTCACAATGAAAAACTGTTTTTT. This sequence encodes CASSLTVGHNEKLFF.